These T cell receptor beta chains were read from a single sample in a study of monozygotic twins with inflammatory bowel disease. TCRdb derives one entry per CDR3 protein from the 5' RACE reads, leaving out DNA. The table lists fewer than 150,000 distinct CDR3 sequences. The sample consisted of blood. The receptors were sampled from a human donor with ulcerative colitis or Crohn's disease, or a healthy co-twin of an affected twin (not recorded which). The CDR3 runs from the conserved cysteine through the conserved F or W. Clone size is given for some rows only: seen once, a few or many times, or a class if the clone is expanded.

v_call	clone_size	j_call	cdr3_aa
TRBV5-1	NA	TRBJ1-2	CASSLEGGAYGYTF
TRBV5-1	NA	TRBJ1-6	CASTDSDNSPLHF
TRBV28	NA	TRBJ2-7	CASRDRGISYEQYF
TRBV2	NA	TRBJ2-2	CASRGEGQALPNTGELFF
TRBV20-1	NA	TRBJ1-4	CSAPRAPGDEKLFF
TRBV16	NA	TRBJ1-2	CASSPRYGYTF
TRBV7-2	NA	TRBJ2-1	CASLSSGGRIYNEQFF
TRBV12-5	NA	TRBJ2-3	CASGSRISGSATDTQYF
TRBV2	NA	TRBJ2-2	CASNPSRGAGELFF
TRBV27	NA	TRBJ2-3	CASYRVPQFDTQYF
TRBV12-3/TRBV12-4	NA	TRBJ1-2	CASSLHNRVMDGYTF
TRBV5-1	NA	TRBJ2-7	CASSLWAGEDYEQYF
TRBV19	NA	TRBJ2-7	CATQDGPSYEQYF
TRBV12-3/TRBV12-4	NA	TRBJ2-7	CASSHGNTRRYEQYF
TRBV12-3/TRBV12-4	NA	TRBJ1-1	CASSHQGRTEAFF
TRBV3-1	NA	TRBJ2-7	CASSQDGGFYEQYF
TRBV7-2	NA	TRBJ2-1	CASSFIIRTGNEQFF
TRBV20-1	NA	TRBJ2-5	CSARDRGGLETQYF
TRBV4-2	NA	TRBJ2-7	CASSTGGTYEQYF
TRBV20-1	NA	TRBJ1-1	CSAASGAPGEAFF
TRBV19	NA	TRBJ2-3	CASSSGYGEHTQYF
TRBV10-3	NA	TRBJ2-7	CAISETGGSYEQYF
TRBV4-2	NA	TRBJ2-3	CASSQDWALSTDTQYF
TRBV7-2	NA	TRBJ1-1	CASSLGGMRNTEAFF
TRBV5-1	NA	TRBJ2-7	CASSLVDTTYEQYF
TRBV11-2	NA	TRBJ2-3	CASSLVRLAGGDTDTQYF
TRBV5-1	NA	TRBJ2-7	CASSLVSGGAYEQYF
TRBV5-1	NA	TRBJ1-6	CASSLEGPTSPLHF
TRBV4-3	NA	TRBJ2-2	CASSQVHGAGELFF
TRBV12-3/TRBV12-4	NA	TRBJ1-1	CASSQPGGGTEAFF
TRBV18	NA	TRBJ2-3	CASSPPPWGDTQYF
TRBV18	NA	TRBJ1-5	CASSPAQRINQPQHF
TRBV20-1	NA	TRBJ1-2	CSAPEGRYGYTF
TRBV20-1	NA	TRBJ1-1	CSETGVSWDTEAFF
TRBV7-3	NA	TRBJ2-7	CASSPPSPYEQYF
TRBV20-1	NA	TRBJ2-1	CSATGGSSYNEQFF
TRBV5-1	NA	TRBJ2-1	CASSLPGLAGYNEQFF
TRBV6-4	medium-sized	TRBJ2-2	CASSASGGATGELFF
TRBV4-3	NA	TRBJ2-7	CASSQDLTGTVSEQYF
TRBV6-5	NA	TRBJ1-2	CASSYSIGAGPNYGYTF
TRBV12-3/TRBV12-4	NA	TRBJ2-5	CANPQGAPQYF
TRBV5-1	NA	TRBJ1-6	CASSSRDGANSPLHF
TRBV5-5	NA	TRBJ2-2	CASSLVPSGGADTGELFF
TRBV5-5	NA	TRBJ2-3	CASSLWTTDTQYF
TRBV6-2/TRBV6-3	NA	TRBJ2-7	CASSTPRWTYEQYF
TRBV2	NA	TRBJ1-6	CAGNAGQISPLHF
TRBV20-1	NA	TRBJ1-5	CSARSGPNQPQHF
TRBV5-1	NA	TRBJ2-4	CASSPGQRYIQYF
TRBV19	NA	TRBJ1-3	CASSIRQDGNTIYF
TRBV7-2	NA	TRBJ2-1	CASSPPGLRNEQFF
TRBV7-2	NA	TRBJ2-7	CASSSQTSSYEQYF
TRBV6-2/TRBV6-3	NA	TRBJ1-2	CASSYSQAYYGYTF
TRBV4-1	NA	TRBJ1-2	CASSQGPRGQDGYTF
TRBV6-4	NA	TRBJ2-1	CASRASGGAEEQFF
TRBV6-2/TRBV6-3	NA	TRBJ2-7	CASSSLPSVAAGYYEQYF
TRBV6-5	NA	TRBJ2-5	CASSYPGQGAQTQYF
TRBV6-5	NA	TRBJ2-3	CASSYSSTDTQYF
TRBV10-3	NA	TRBJ1-1	CAISEQGGQFRTEAFF
TRBV12-3/TRBV12-4	NA	TRBJ2-2	CASSLQSGTGELFF
TRBV6-5	NA	TRBJ1-2	CASSYDLQQSYGYTF